These 16 T cell receptor beta chains originate from one sample sequenced in a study of shared clonotypes between healthy human individuals. Some clones are missing from TCRdb's copy, which holds only in-frame ones; the method was immunoSEQ multiplex PCR. The sample records around 200,000 clones, 66% being singletons. Material for sequencing was memory CD4+ T cells sorted from blood. This sample's subset: CD45RA-negative fraction. The source of these receptors is a man aged 25-45 years in good health.

The genes are TRBV7-2 and TRBJ2-1; 9 bases line up with TRBD2. Germline CDR1 SGHTA, CDR2 FQGNSA. The junction had 9 bases not matched to a gene; V was cut back by 4 bases and J by 5 bases. The CDR3 runs 16 residues. This chain's CDR3 is CASSSLVTSGNNEQFF. The DNA of the CDR3 is TGTGCCAGCAGCTCGTTGGTGACTAGCGGCAACAATGAGCAGTTCTTC.

A single count supports this clone. The genes are TRBV10-1 and TRBJ2-3; perhaps TRBD1 as D (6 bases). Trimming pared 4 bases from V and 0 bases from J, leaving 20 bases between. The CDR3 is made up of 18 amino acids. Germline V gene sequence: CDR1 WNHNN, CDR2 SYGVQD (reference sequence). CDR3 coding DNA: TGCGCCAGCAGTGGGAAGAATTACAGGGAAGGTAGCACAGATACGCAGTATTTT. As protein: CASSGKNYREGSTDTQYF.

The chain links TRBV5-1 to TRBJ2-1; D not certain. Trimming cost V 0 bases and J 9 bases, with 7 bases left between them. CDR1 is SGHRS and CDR2 is YFSETQ in the germline V gene. The CDR3 contains 12 residues. CDR3 sequence (DNA): TGCGCCAGCAGCTTGGAGGCGGCTGAGCAGTTCTTC. Its protein product is CASSLEAAEQFF.

The J gene is TRBJ2-7, the V gene TRBV7-2, with D perhaps matching TRBD1 (6 bases). Trimming left V 5 bases short and J 6 bases short, with 20 bases between. Germline CDR1 SGHTA, CDR2 FQGNSA. The CDR3 runs to 15 residues. The CDR3 DNA reads as TGTGCCAGCAGCGCTGCAGGGGCCCTCCTAGGCGAGCAGTACTTC. This encodes CASSAAGALLGEQYF.

This chain connects TRBV10-3 to TRBJ2-1; possibly TRBD2 for D (6 bases). Trimming cost V 4 bases and J 8 bases, with 12 bases left between them. CDR3 length equals 13 residues. From germline, CDR1 is ENHRY and CDR2 SYGVKD. The CDR3 is CAISVVGSDEQFF. In nucleotides, the CDR3 is TGTGCCATCAGTGTAGTCGGGAGCGATGAGCAGTTCTTC.

The chain links TRBV7-3 to TRBJ2-5, with 8 bases aligning to TRBD1. The junction had 2 bases not matched to a gene; V was cut back by 0 bases and J by 2 bases. The length of the CDR3 is 15 residues. The germline CDR1 and CDR2 sequences are SGHTA and FQGTGA. CDR3 sequence: CASSLTGQGQETQYF. Written as DNA, the CDR3 is TGTGCCAGCAGCTTAACCGGACAGGGACAAGAGACCCAGTACTTC.

The genes are TRBV7-2 and TRBJ1-2; D is unclear. Germline-derived CDR1 and CDR2 are SGHTA and FQGNSA. The CDR3 contains 15 residues. Trimming took off 5 bases at V and 4 bases at J, with 17 bases between the two ends. The CDR3 bases are TGTGCCAGCAGCCGGTTCGGTGCGCTCTTCTATGGCTACACCTTC. Amino acids: CASSRFGALFYGYTF.

This clone was counted between two and nine times. The chain links TRBV5-1 to TRBJ1-1, with a possible D match to TRBD1 (5 bases). This CDR3 is built from 14 residues. The V end was cut by 3 bases, the J end by 0 bases, with 9 bases between. The germline gives CDR1 SGHRS, CDR2 YFSETQ. CDR3 amino acids: CASSSTTVNTEAFF. Written as DNA, the CDR3 is TGCGCCAGCAGCTCTACGACAGTGAACACTGAAGCTTTCTTT.

The chain has TRBV7-6 and TRBJ2-7; 9 bases match TRBD2. V dropped 1 base and J dropped 3; count of bases not matched to a gene: 7. The CDR3 sequence is 16 residues long. Germline V gene data show CDR1 as SGHVS and CDR2 as FNYEAQ. For the CDR3, the DNA is TGTGCCAGCAGCTTAGAGCCCGGGACTAGCTACTACGAGCAGTACTTC. It is translated as CASSLEPGTSYYEQYF. Based on the CDR3 plus reference TRBV7-6 and TRBJ2-7, the full variable domain is GAGVSQSPRYKVTKRGQDVALRCDPISGHVSLYWYRQALGQGPEFLTYFNYEAQQDKSGLPNDRFSAERPEGSISTLTIQRTEQRDSAMYRCASSLEPGTSYYEQYFGPGTRLTVT.

This clone was seen a handful of times. The rearrangement joins TRBV27 to TRBJ2-1, with 13 bases aligning to TRBD2. The ends lost 2 bases at V and 7 bases at J; junction bases unmatched: 2. Germline V gene lookup returns CDR1 MNHEY and CDR2 SMNVEV (reference sequence). The CDR3 consists of 15 residues. CDR3 loop: CASSLRTSGSNEQFF. In DNA, the CDR3 is TGTGCCAGCAGTTTAAGGACTAGCGGGAGTAATGAGCAGTTCTTC.

The DNA for the CDR3 is TGTGCCAGCCAAGTACAGGGCATGAACACTGAAGCTTTCTTT. It codes for CASQVQGMNTEAFF. The rearrangement links TRBV28 to TRBJ1-1; perhaps TRBD1 as D (6 bases). Germline CDR1 and CDR2: MDHEN and SYDVKM. V lost 8 bases to trimming and J lost 0 bases, with 13 bases between them. The CDR3 has 14 residues.

The rearrangement joins TRBV5-8 to TRBJ2-3; D gene unclear. V lost 3 bases to trimming and J lost 0 bases, with 8 bases between them. There are 14 residues in the CDR3. In germline, CDR1 is SGHTS, CDR2 YDEGEE. CDR3 bases: TGTGCCAGCAGCTCGTGGGGTAGCACAGATACGCAGTATTTT. The encoded protein is CASSSWGSTDTQYF.

The gene calls are TRBV19 and TRBJ1-2, with D unclear. The V gene lost 4 bases and the J gene lost 2 bases, with 5 bases spanning the gap. This CDR3 spans 12 amino acids. Germline assignment: CDR1 LNHDA and CDR2 SQIVND (reference sequence). The CDR3 bases are TGTGCCAGTAGTACTCTCAACTATGGCTACACCTTC. Its protein product is CASSTLNYGYTF.

The genes are TRBV25-1 and TRBJ1-2; D gene uncertain. Trimming left V 4 bases short and J 4 bases short, with 10 bases between. Germline V gene sequence: CDR1 MGHDK, CDR2 SYGVNS. This CDR3 is built from 13 residues. The CDR3, as DNA: TGTGCCAGCAGTGCGGGAGGTCCCTATGGCTACACCTTC. It is translated as CASSAGGPYGYTF.

This clone occurred many times. V gene TRBV14 combines with J gene TRBJ2-7; no definite D call. The CDR3 sequence is 15 residues long. Between the trimmed V and J ends, which lost 7 bases and 3 bases, there was a span of 19 bases. Germline CDR1 reads SGHDN; CDR2 reads FVKESK. The CDR3 loop is CASTIGPGSYYEQYF. CDR3 nucleotide sequence: TGTGCCAGCACGATCGGTCCGGGTTCCTACTACGAGCAGTACTTC.

V gene TRBV5-6 combines with J gene TRBJ1-2, with D unclear. The germline V gene encodes CDR1 SGHDT and CDR2 YYEEEE. The CDR3 extends over 12 amino acids. The V and J ends lost 1 base and 8 bases respectively, with 9 bases between them. As DNA, the CDR3 is TGTGCCAGCAGCTTGAAGGCCCCCGGCTACACCTTC. It is translated as CASSLKAPGYTF. The whole variable domain, remainder taken from reference TRBV5-6 and TRBJ1-2, is DAGVTQSPTHLIKTRGQQVTLRCSPKSGHDTVSWYQQALGQGPQFIFQYYEEEERQRGNFPDRFSGHQFPNYSSELNVNALLLGDSALYLCASSLKAPGYTFGSGTRLTVV.